Each of the 30 T cell receptor beta chains below was sequenced from the same sample in a study of shared clonotypes between healthy human individuals. Measured with immunoSEQ multiplex PCR; TCRdb has only the in-frame clones, and not every one. Among 2 million to 2.5 million clones listed, under 95% were seen once. Sample: naive CD4+ T cells from PBMCs. Noted subset: CD45RA+ positively selected. The receptors here all came from a man between 18 and 29 years old in good health. Some clones in this sample may be carry-over from other donors' samples.

In the case of this clone: The same CDR3 arises from other DNA sequences in this sample as well. The chain carries TRBV2 and TRBJ2-2; 10 bases agree with TRBD1. The CDR3 has 15 amino acids. J was trimmed by 0 bases and V by 6 bases; bases with no gene match: 1. The germline V gene encodes CDR1 SNHLY and CDR2 FYNNEI. The CDR3 DNA follows: TGTGCCAGCAGCGGACAGGGGGCGAACACCGGGGAGCTGTTTTTT. Translating it yields CASSGQGANTGELFF.

The chain recombines TRBV4-1 with TRBJ2-7, with 8 positions matching TRBD2. From germline, CDR1 is MGHRA and CDR2 YSYEKL. The V and J ends lost 2 bases and 0 bases, in that order; junction bases with no gene match: 6. The CDR3 length is 16 residues. The DNA for the CDR3 is TGCGCCAGCAGCCAACACGGGGGGGTCCCCTCCTACGAGCAGTACTTC. Amino acid sequence: CASSQHGGVPSYEQYF.

The rearrangement uses TRBV5-1 and TRBJ2-3; 7 nucleotides align to TRBD2. CDR3 length: 17 residues. The ends lost 0 bases at V and 3 bases at J; junction bases unmatched: 10. CDR1 and CDR2 (germline): SGHRS, YFSETQ. In DNA form, the CDR3 reads TGCGCCAGCAGCTTGGGGTCGGGGGGATTCTGGACAGATACGCAGTATTTT. It is translated as CASSLGSGGFWTDTQYF.

The chain is built from TRBV10-1 and TRBJ2-2; TRBD1 matches at 10 bases. The V and J ends lost 9 bases and 4 bases, in that order; junction bases with no gene match: 8. This CDR3 region has 15 residues. The germline gives CDR1 WNHNN, CDR2 SYGVQD (reference sequence). CDR3 bases: TGCGCCAGTAAGCCCGGGACAGGGGTCACCGGGGAGCTGTTTTTT. Residues: CASKPGTGVTGELFF.

The chain couples TRBV25-1 to TRBJ2-7, with a possible D match to TRBD1 (6 bases). Trimming took 6 bases from V and 7 from J, leaving 13 bases between them. The CDR3 is 12 amino acids. Germline assignment: CDR1 MGHDK and CDR2 SYGVNS. CDR3 coding DNA: TGTGCCAGCAGAGGAACAGGGCTAGAGCAGTACTTC. This sequence encodes CASRGTGLEQYF.

V is TRBV5-1 and J is TRBJ2-7, with D perhaps matching TRBD2 (5 bases). Trimming cost V 4 bases and J 7 bases, with 18 bases left between them. Germline CDR1 SGHRS, CDR2 YFSETQ. The CDR3 is 14 amino acids. The CDR3: CASSLADGVGEQYF. The CDR3 nucleotides are TGCGCCAGCAGCCTCGCGGACGGGGTTGGGGAGCAGTACTTC.

This sequence joins TRBV15 and TRBJ2-7; 12 bases agree with TRBD2. From germline, CDR1 is LNHNV and CDR2 YYDKDF (reference sequence). Germline trimming cut 6 bases from V and 0 bases from J; bases unmatched to any gene: 6. The CDR3 runs to 16 residues. CDR3 region: CATSPGLAGDSYEQYF. DNA for the CDR3: TGTGCCACCAGTCCGGGACTAGCGGGTGACTCCTACGAGCAGTACTTC.

The chain has TRBV2 and TRBJ2-5; 15 positions agree with TRBD2. The germline gives CDR1 SNHLY, CDR2 FYNNEI. Unmatched junction bases numbered 5, after V lost 6 bases and J lost 6 bases. This CDR3 contains 15 residues. The CDR3 protein is CASRVGLAGGQTQYF. CDR3 DNA sequence: TGTGCCAGCAGAGTTGGACTAGCGGGAGGGCAGACCCAGTACTTC.

The gene calls are TRBV18 and TRBJ2-2; the D gene is possibly TRBD2 (5 bases). Germline V CDR1 and CDR2: KGHSH, LQKENI. The CDR3 has 15 amino acids. The V and J ends lost 1 base and 3 bases respectively, with 9 bases between them. The CDR3 nucleotides are TGTGCCAGCTCACCACGTCTCGGGGACACCGGGGAGCTGTTTTTT. The encoded protein is CASSPRLGDTGELFF.

The V and J genes are TRBV6-5 and TRBJ1-2; 8 bases line up with TRBD1. The CDR3 is 14 residues long. CDR1 is MNHEY, CDR2 SVGAGI, per germline. The V and J ends lost 5 bases and 6 bases, in that order; junction bases with no gene match: 8. Here the CDR3 DNA reads TGTGCCAGCAGTCCTTCGGGACAGGTCCATGGCTACACCTTC. Translated: CASSPSGQVHGYTF.

V and J are TRBV29-1 and TRBJ2-7; no clear D gene. V gave up 5 bases and J gave up 1 base, with 6 bases separating them. The germline V gene has CDR1 SQVTM and CDR2 ANQGSEA. CDR3 size: 11 residues. The CDR3 bases are TGCAGCGTTCGGCATTCCTACGAGCAGTACTTC. This codes for CSVRHSYEQYF.

The gene calls are TRBV29-1 and TRBJ1-2; TRBD1 is a possible D gene (5 bases). Germline values: CDR1 SQVTM, CDR2 ANQGSEA. V was pared by 5 bases and J by 2 bases, with 9 bases between. This CDR3 spans 12 amino acids. The CDR3 nucleotides read TGCAGCGTTCTAGACAGAAACTATGGCTACACCTTC. Residues: CSVLDRNYGYTF.

Worth noting for this clone: A read error may explain this, as a much larger clone is one base away. The same CDR3 also results from other DNA sequences found in this sample. The rearrangement joins TRBV18 to TRBJ2-5; 7 nucleotides match TRBD1. In germline, CDR1 is KGHSH, CDR2 LQKENI. This CDR3 comprises 13 residues. The V gene end was trimmed by 4 bases and the J gene end by 2 bases; junction bases not matched to a gene: 1. CDR3 DNA: TGTGCCAGCTCACGGGGACAGCAAGAGACCCAGTACTTC. This translates into CASSRGQQETQYF. Combining the CDR3 with reference TRBV18 and TRBJ2-5 gives the whole variable domain NAGVMQNPRHLVRRRGQEARLRCSPMKGHSHVYWYRQLPEEGLKFMVYLQKENIIDESGMPKERFSAEFPKEGPSILRIQQVVRGDSAAYFCASSRGQQETQYFGPGTRLLVL.

V gene TRBV2 combines with J gene TRBJ2-7, with D possibly being TRBD1 or TRBD2 (5 bases each). Germline lookup yields CDR1 SNHLY and CDR2 FYNNEI. This CDR3 is 13 amino acids long. Trimming removed 8 bases from V and 5 bases from J, with 16 bases in between. CDR3 DNA sequence: TGTGCCAGCTCCGGAGGTTTGGGGGACGAGCAGTACTTC. Amino acid sequence: CASSGGLGDEQYF.

The chain joins TRBV4-1 to TRBJ1-2; D not certain. V lost 2 bases to trimming and J lost 6 bases, with 22 bases between them. Germline CDR1 is MGHRA and CDR2 is YSYEKL. The CDR3 covers 17 residues. The CDR3 spells CASSQTHTAHAKNGYTF. CDR3 bases: TGCGCCAGCAGCCAAACCCATACGGCCCACGCGAAAAATGGCTACACCTTC.

This rearrangement joins TRBV4-3 to TRBJ2-1, with 10 bases that match TRBD2. Germline assignment: CDR1 LGHNA and CDR2 YSLEER. V shed 1 base, J shed 9 bases, and the junction held 6 bases outside the gene matches. This CDR3 region has 15 residues. CDR3 bases: TGCGCCAGCAGCCAAGGGCTAGCGGGAGTGGTTGAGCAGTTCTTC. It translates to CASSQGLAGVVEQFF.

The chain uses TRBV18 and TRBJ2-7; D is unresolved. Germline CDR1 and CDR2: KGHSH and LQKENI. The CDR3 spans 13 residues. V was trimmed by 4 bases and J by 2 bases, leaving 9 bases between them. The CDR3 nucleotides are TGTGCCAGCTCACTAACGGCAGCCTACGAGCAGTACTTC. Its translation is CASSLTAAYEQYF.

The CDR3 loop reads CASSLAGVGTNEKLFF. CDR3 DNA sequence: TGCGCCAGCAGCTTGGCCGGTGTGGGCACTAATGAAAAACTGTTTTTT. The V call is TRBV5-1, the J call TRBJ1-4, with D unresolved. This CDR3 spans 16 amino acids. Trimming left V 0 bases short and J 2 bases short, with 11 bases between. Germline lookup yields CDR1 SGHRS and CDR2 YFSETQ.

This CDR3 reads CASSYSNQGTGELFF. CDR3 DNA: TGTGCCAGCAGTTACTCGAACCAGGGTACCGGGGAGCTGTTTTTT. The chain employs TRBV6-5 and TRBJ2-2; tentative D call: TRBD1 (5 bases). The germline V gene has CDR1 MNHEY and CDR2 SVGAGI. The CDR3 loop spans 15 amino acids. The V end was cut by 0 bases, the J end by 5 bases, with 10 bases between.

The chain has TRBV4-2 and TRBJ1-2; 7 bases are shared with TRBD1. CDR1 is LGHNA and CDR2 is YNFKEQ in the germline V gene. CDR3 length: 15 residues. V was clipped by 4 bases and J by 1 base; unmatched bases: 6. CDR3 residues: CASSRIAGGNYGYTF. CDR3 in DNA: TGTGCCAGCAGCCGAATCGCAGGGGGTAACTATGGCTACACCTTC.

The V gene is TRBV11-3, the J gene TRBJ1-1; D remains unclear. Deletions cut 3 bases from V and 0 bases from J, with 5 bases between. Germline assignment: CDR1 SGHNT and CDR2 YENEEA. The CDR3 is made up of 13 amino acids. This CDR3 reads CASSFQLNTEAFF. CDR3 sequence (DNA): TGTGCCAGCAGCTTTCAGCTGAACACTGAAGCTTTCTTT.

The chain employs TRBV6-1 and TRBJ2-7, with D tentatively TRBD2 (5 bases). The germline V gene has CDR1 MNHNS and CDR2 SASEGT. The CDR3 sequence is 14 residues long. Trimming pared 2 bases from V and 2 bases from J, leaving 10 bases between. This CDR3 is CASSEFAGTYEQYF. The CDR3 region has the DNA TGTGCCAGCAGTGAATTTGCCGGGACCTACGAGCAGTACTTC.

This chain uses TRBV4-1 with TRBJ1-5, with D uncertain. Germline values: CDR1 MGHRA, CDR2 YSYEKL. Trimming took off 3 bases at V and 4 bases at J, with 10 bases between the two ends. This CDR3 spans 14 amino acids. Here the CDR3 reads CASSHPAKNQPQHF. As DNA, the CDR3 is TGCGCCAGCAGCCACCCGGCCAAGAATCAGCCCCAGCATTTT.

Only one count was recorded for this clone. The rearrangement uses TRBV6-1 and TRBJ1-5; D perhaps matches TRBD1 (5 bases). This CDR3 comprises 15 residues. Per germline, CDR1 MNHNS and CDR2 SASEGT. V lost 3 bases to trimming and J lost 4 bases, with 13 bases between them. The CDR3 DNA sequence: TGTGCCAGCAGTGACGCGGGGACCGCGAATCAGCCCCAGCATTTT. Translation: CASSDAGTANQPQHF.

V and J are TRBV7-3 and TRBJ2-2, with D possibly called TRBD1 or TRBD2 (5 bases each). The germline gives CDR1 SGHTA, CDR2 FQGTGA. This CDR3 contains 18 residues. Trimming shortened V by 1 base and J by 0 bases, and 15 bases separated the two germline ends. This CDR3 is CASSLNSGGSSNTGELFF. CDR3 sequence (DNA): TGTGCCAGCAGCTTAAATTCTGGGGGTTCATCGAACACCGGGGAGCTGTTTTTT.

The V gene is TRBV6-5, the J gene TRBJ2-5, with a tentative D call TRBD1 (5 bases). The CDR3 sequence is 15 residues long. V lost 2 bases and J 4 bases, leaving 14 bases between the germline ends. In germline, CDR1 is MNHEY, CDR2 SVGAGI. The CDR3 nucleotides are TGTGCCAGCAGTTACACCCTAACCACAGGAGAGACCCAGTACTTC. It codes for CASSYTLTTGETQYF.

J is TRBJ2-3 and V is TRBV5-1; D is ambiguous. V was pared by 3 bases and J by 7 bases, with 15 bases between. This CDR3 contains 14 residues. Germline values: CDR1 SGHRS, CDR2 YFSETQ. CDR3 loop: CASSSRPTANTQYF. The DNA for the CDR3 is TGCGCCAGCAGCTCCCGCCCAACGGCTAATACGCAGTATTTT.

The chain uses TRBV7-2 and TRBJ2-3; D gene unclear. CDR3 length: 15 residues. V dropped 1 base and J dropped 6 bases, with 14 bases sitting between them. Germline V gene data show CDR1 as SGHTA and CDR2 as FQGNSA. In DNA form, the CDR3 reads TGTGCCAGCAGCTTAGTCGGCTGGATAGCCGATACGCAGTATTTT. Protein sequence: CASSLVGWIADTQYF.

V and J are TRBV2 and TRBJ2-1; D possibly corresponds to TRBD1 (6 bases). The CDR3 length is 14 residues. Germline loops: CDR1 SNHLY, CDR2 FYNNEI. The V and J ends lost 2 bases and 12 bases respectively, with 17 bases between them. CDR3 in DNA: TGTGCCAGCAGTGAATCGAACGGTGTCAGGGGGCAGTTCTTC. It codes for CASSESNGVRGQFF.

V gene TRBV9 combines with J gene TRBJ2-7; 8 bases line up with TRBD1. The CDR3 totals 15 residues. Germline V gene lookup returns CDR1 SGDLS and CDR2 YYNGEE. Losses at the gene ends were 3 bases for V and 5 bases for J; bases not matched to a gene: 10. The CDR3, as DNA: TGTGCCAGCAGCGCCTTCGACAGGGGTATCCACGAGCAGTACTTC. Translated: CASSAFDRGIHEQYF.